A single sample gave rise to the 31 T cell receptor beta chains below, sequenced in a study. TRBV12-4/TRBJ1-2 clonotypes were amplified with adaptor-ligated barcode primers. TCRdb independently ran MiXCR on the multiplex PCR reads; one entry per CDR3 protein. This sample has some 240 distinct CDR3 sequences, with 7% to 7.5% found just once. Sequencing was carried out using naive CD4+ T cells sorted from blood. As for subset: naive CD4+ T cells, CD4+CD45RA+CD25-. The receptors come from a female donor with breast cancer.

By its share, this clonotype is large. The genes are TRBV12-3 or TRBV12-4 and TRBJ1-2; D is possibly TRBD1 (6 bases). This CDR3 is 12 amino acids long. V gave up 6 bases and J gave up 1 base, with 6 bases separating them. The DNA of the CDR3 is TGTGCCAGCAGACAGGGTAACTATGGCTACACCTTC. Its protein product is CASRQGNYGYTF.

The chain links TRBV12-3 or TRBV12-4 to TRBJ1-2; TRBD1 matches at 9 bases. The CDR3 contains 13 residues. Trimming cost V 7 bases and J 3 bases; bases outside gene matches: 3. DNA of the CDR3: TGTGCCAGCACCTGGGACAGGGACTATGGCTACACCTTC. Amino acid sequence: CASTWDRDYGYTF.

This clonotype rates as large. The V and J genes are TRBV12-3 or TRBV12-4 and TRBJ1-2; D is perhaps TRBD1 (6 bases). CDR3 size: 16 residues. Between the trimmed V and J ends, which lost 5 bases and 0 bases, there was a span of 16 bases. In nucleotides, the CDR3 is TGTGCCAGCAGTCCCGGACAGCCTTCAGCTAACTATGGCTACACCTTC. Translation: CASSPGQPSANYGYTF.

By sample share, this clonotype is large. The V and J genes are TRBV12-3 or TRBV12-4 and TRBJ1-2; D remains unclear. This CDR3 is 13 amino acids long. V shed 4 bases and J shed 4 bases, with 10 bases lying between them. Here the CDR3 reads CASSSGFGYGYTF. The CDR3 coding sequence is TGTGCCAGCAGTTCCGGGTTTGGCTATGGCTACACCTTC.

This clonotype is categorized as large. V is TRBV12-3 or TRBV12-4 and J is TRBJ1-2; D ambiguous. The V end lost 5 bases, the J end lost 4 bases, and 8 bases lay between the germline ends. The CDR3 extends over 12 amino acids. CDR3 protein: CASSDKGYGYTF. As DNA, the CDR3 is TGTGCCAGCAGTGACAAGGGCTATGGCTACACCTTC.

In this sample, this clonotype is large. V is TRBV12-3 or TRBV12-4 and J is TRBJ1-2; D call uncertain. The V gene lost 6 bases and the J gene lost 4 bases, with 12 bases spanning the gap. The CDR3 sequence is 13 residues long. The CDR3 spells CASRSPEIYGYTF. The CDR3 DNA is TGTGCCAGCAGATCGCCTGAGATCTATGGCTACACCTTC.

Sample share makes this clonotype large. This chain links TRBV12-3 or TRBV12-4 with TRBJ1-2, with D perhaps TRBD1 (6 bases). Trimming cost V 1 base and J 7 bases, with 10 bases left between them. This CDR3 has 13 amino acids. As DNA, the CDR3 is TGTGCCAGCAGTTTAGAGACAGGCGCTGGCTACACCTTC. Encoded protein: CASSLETGAGYTF.

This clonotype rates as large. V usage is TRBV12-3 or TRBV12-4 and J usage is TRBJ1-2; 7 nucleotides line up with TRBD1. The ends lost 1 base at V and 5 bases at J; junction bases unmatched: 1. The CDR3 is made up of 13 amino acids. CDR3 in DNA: TGTGCCAGCAGTTTAGGGACAGGATATGGCTACACCTTC. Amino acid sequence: CASSLGTGYGYTF.

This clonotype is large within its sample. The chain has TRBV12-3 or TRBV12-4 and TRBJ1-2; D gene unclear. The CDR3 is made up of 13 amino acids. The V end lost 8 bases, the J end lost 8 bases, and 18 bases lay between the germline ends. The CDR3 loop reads CASLGVSVLGYTF. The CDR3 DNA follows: TGTGCCAGCCTTGGGGTATCTGTACTAGGCTACACCTTC.

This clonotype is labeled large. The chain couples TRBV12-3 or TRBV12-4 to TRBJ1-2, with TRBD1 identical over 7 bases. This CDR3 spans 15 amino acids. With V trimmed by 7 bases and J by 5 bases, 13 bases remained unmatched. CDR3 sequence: CASKLGTDRLYGYTF. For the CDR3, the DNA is TGTGCCAGCAAGCTGGGCACGGACAGGCTGTATGGCTACACCTTC.

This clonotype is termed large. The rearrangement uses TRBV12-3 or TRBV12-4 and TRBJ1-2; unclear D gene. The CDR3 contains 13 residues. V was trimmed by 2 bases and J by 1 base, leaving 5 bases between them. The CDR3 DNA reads TGTGCCAGCAGTTTACAGCGTAACTATGGCTACACCTTC. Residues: CASSLQRNYGYTF.

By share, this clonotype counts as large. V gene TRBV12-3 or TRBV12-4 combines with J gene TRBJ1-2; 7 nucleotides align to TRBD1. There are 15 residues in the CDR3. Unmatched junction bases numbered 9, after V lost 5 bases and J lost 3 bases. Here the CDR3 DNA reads TGTGCCAGCAGTCTACAGGGGACCACTGACTATGGCTACACCTTC. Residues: CASSLQGTTDYGYTF.

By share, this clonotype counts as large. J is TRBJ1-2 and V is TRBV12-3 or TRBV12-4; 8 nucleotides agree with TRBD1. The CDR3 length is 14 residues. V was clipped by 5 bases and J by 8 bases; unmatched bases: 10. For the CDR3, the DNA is TGTGCCAGCAGTCCCGACAGGGGATCGGGAGGCTACACCTTC. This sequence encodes CASSPDRGSGGYTF.

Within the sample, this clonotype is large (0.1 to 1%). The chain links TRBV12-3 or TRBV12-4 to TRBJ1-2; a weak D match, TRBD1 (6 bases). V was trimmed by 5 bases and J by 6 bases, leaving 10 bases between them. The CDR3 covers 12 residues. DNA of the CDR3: TGTGCCAGCAGTCTCCACAGGGATGGCTACACCTTC. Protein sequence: CASSLHRDGYTF.

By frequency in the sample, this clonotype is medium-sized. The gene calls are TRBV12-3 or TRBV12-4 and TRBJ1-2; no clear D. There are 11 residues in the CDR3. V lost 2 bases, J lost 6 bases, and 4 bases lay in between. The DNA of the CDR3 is TGTGCCAGCAGTTTAAATCATGGCTACACCTTC. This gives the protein CASSLNHGYTF.

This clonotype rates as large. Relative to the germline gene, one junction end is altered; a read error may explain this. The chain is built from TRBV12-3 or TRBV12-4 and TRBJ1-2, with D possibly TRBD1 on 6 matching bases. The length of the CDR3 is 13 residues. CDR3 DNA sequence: TGTGCCAGCACCCTTCGGCCGAAACAGGGACCAAACTTC. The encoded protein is CASTLRPKQGPNF.

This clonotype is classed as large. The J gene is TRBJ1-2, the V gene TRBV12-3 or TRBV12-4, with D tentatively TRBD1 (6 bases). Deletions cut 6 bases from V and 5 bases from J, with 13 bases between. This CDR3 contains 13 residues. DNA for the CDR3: TGTGCCAGCAGGTTTACAGGGAGTTATGGCTACACCTTC. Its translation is CASRFTGSYGYTF.

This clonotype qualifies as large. The CDR3 sequence: CASSPTTDSYGYTF. The DNA for the CDR3 is TGTGCCAGCAGTCCAACGACAGATTCCTATGGCTACACCTTC. This sequence joins TRBV12-3 or TRBV12-4 and TRBJ1-2; weak D call: TRBD1 (5 bases). V was clipped by 5 bases and J by 4 bases, with 14 bases between them. CDR3 size: 14 residues.

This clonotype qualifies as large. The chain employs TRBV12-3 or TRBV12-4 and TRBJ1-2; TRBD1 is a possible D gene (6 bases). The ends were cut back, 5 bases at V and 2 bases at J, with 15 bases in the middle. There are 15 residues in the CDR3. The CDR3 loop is CASSNLDRFNYGYTF. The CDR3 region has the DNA TGTGCCAGCAGTAATCTGGACAGATTCAACTATGGCTACACCTTC.

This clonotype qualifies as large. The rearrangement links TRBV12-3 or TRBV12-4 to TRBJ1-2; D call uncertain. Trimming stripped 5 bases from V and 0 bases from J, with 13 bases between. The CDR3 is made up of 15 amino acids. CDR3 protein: CASSPRVQPNYGYTF. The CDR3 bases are TGTGCCAGCAGTCCTCGTGTACAGCCTAACTATGGCTACACCTTC.

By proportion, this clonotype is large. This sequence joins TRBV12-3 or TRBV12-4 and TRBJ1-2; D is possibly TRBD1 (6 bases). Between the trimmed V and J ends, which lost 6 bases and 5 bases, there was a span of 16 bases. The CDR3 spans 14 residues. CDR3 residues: CASRPTGRVYGYTF. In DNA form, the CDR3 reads TGTGCCAGCAGGCCTACAGGGAGGGTGTATGGCTACACCTTC.

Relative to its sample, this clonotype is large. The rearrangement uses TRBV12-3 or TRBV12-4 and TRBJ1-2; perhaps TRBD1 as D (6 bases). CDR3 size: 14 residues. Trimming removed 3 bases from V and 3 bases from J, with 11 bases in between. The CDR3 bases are TGTGCCAGCAGTTTGACAGGTCCTCACTATGGCTACACCTTC. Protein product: CASSLTGPHYGYTF.

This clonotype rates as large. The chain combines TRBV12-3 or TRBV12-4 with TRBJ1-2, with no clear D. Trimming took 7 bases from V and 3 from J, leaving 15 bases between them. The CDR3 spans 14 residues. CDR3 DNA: TGTGCCAGCAAGATTGACGGGCCCTACTATGGCTACACCTTC. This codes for CASKIDGPYYGYTF.

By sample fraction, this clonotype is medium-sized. The CDR3 sequence: CASSDASPGNYGYTF. CDR3 DNA: TGTGCCAGCAGTGACGCCTCGCCGGGAAACTATGGCTACACCTTC. The rearrangement links TRBV12-3 or TRBV12-4 to TRBJ1-2; D unresolved. CDR3 length: 15 residues. The V gene lost 5 bases and the J gene lost 2 bases, with 15 bases spanning the gap.

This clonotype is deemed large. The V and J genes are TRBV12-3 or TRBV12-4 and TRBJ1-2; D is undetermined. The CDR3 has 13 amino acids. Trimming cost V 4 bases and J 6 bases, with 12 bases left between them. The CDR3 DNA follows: TGTGCCAGCAGTTGGAAAGTGTTGGATGGCTACACCTTC. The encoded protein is CASSWKVLDGYTF.

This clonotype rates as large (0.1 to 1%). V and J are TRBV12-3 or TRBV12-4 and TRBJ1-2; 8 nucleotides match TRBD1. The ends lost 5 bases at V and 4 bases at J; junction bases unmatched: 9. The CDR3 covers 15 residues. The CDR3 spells CASSGPGQESYGYTF. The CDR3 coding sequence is TGTGCCAGCAGTGGTCCGGGACAGGAGAGCTATGGCTACACCTTC.

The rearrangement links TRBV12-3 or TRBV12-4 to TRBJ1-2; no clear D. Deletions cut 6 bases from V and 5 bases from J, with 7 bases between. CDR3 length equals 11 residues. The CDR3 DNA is TGTGCCAGCAGCCAAGGGTATGGCTACACCTTC. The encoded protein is CASSQGYGYTF.

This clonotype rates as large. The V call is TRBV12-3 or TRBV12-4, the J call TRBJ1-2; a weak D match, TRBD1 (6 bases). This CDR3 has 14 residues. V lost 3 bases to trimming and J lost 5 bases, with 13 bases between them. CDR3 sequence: CASSFTGSQYGYTF. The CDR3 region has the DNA TGTGCCAGCAGTTTCACAGGGTCACAATATGGCTACACCTTC.

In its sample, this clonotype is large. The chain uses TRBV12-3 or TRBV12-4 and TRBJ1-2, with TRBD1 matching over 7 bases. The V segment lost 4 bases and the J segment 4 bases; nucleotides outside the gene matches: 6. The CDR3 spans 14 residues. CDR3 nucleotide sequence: TGTGCCAGCAGTTCCTCCCGGGACAGCTATGGCTACACCTTC. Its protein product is CASSSSRDSYGYTF.

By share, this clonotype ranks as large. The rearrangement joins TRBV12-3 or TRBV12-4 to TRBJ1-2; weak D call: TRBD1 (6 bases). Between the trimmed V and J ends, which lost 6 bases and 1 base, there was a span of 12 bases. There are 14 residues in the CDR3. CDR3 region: CASRLTGHNYGYTF. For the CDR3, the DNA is TGTGCCAGCAGATTGACAGGACATAACTATGGCTACACCTTC.

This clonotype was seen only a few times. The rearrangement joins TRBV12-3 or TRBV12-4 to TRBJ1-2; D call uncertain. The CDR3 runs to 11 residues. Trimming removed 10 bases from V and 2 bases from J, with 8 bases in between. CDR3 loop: CATWQNYGYTF. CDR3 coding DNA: TGTGCCACCTGGCAAAACTATGGCTACACCTTC.